The entry below gives a single T cell receptor beta chain sequence along with its context. TCRdb's table, derived via immunoSEQ multiplex PCR, lists solely in-frame clones and lacks some. Found here are more than 150,000 clones, 87% of them singletons; the top ten hold 10% to 15%. The data belong to a study of radiation and T cells in renal cell carcinoma. Time point: blood 2 weeks post-SBRT. Indicated treatment: 15 Gy SBRT to primary tumor, nephrectomy 4 weeks later. Specimen: blood, collected from a patient whose treatment included radiotherapy and nephrectomy. The clonotype comes from a woman in her forties or fifties with renal cell carcinoma.

The CDR3 sequence: CASSLVDRGPNEQFF. The CDR3 nucleotides are TGTGCCAGCAGCTTAGTTGACAGGGGGCCCAATGAGCAGTTCTTC. The chain has TRBV7-9 and TRBJ2-1; 10 nucleotides align to TRBD1. The CDR3 covers 15 residues. V lost 1 base to trimming and J lost 6 bases; unmatched junction nucleotides: 3. Germline lookup yields CDR1 SEHNR and CDR2 FQNEAQ (reference sequence).